The clone carrying this T cell receptor (beta chain) occurred many times. Its antigen is undetermined. This entry comes from a study of CD8 T cells in ankylosing spondylitis. The TCR beta libraries were generated through quantitative 5'-RACE incorporating molecular barcodes. TCRdb re-called the 5' RACE reads with MiXCR, one entry per CDR3 protein. The table has 40,000 to 50,000 distinct CDR3 sequences, 3% to 4% seen once. Study-wide findings and caveats: Clones linked to disease were reported to show significant enrichment in matched ankylosing spondylitis synovial fluid.

The receptor's source is a female donor with ankylosing spondylitis or in good health (not recorded which). Sequenced: blood, either unsorted or a sorted T cell fraction (not recorded which).

The DNA for the CDR3 is TGTGCCAGCAGCGCTCCCGGGACACTCCCCTATGGCTACACCTTC. Translation gives CASSAPGTLPYGYTF. The V gene is TRBV9, the J gene TRBJ1-2; weak D call: TRBD1 (6 bases). The CDR3 contains 15 residues. CDR1 and CDR2 from the germline V gene are SGDLS and YYNGEE. V shed 3 bases and J shed 4 bases, with 16 bases lying between them. Supplemented by reference TRBV9 and TRBJ1-2, the full variable domain reads DSGVTQTPKHLITATGQRVTLRCSPRSGDLSVYWYQQSLDQGLQFLIQYYNGEERAKGNILERFSAQQFPDLHSELNLSSLELGDSALYFCASSAPGTLPYGYTFGSGTRLTVV.